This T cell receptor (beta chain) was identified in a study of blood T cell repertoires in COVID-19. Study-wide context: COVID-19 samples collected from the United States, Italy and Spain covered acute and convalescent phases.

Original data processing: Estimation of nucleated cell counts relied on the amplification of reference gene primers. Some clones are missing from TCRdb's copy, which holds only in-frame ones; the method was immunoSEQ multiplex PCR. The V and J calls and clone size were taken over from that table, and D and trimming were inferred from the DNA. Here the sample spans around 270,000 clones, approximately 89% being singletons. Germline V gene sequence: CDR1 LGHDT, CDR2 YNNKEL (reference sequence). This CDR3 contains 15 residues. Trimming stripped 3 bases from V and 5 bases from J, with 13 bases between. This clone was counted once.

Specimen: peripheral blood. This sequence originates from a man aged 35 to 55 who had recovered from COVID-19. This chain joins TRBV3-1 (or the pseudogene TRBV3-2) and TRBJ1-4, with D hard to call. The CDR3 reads CASSQWGGSNEKLFF. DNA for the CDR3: TGTGCCAGCAGCCAGTGGGGAGGGTCGAATGAAAAACTGTTTTTT.